This T cell receptor (beta chain) was retrieved from a study of blood T cell repertoires in COVID-19. Study summary: Sample material is recorded as cDNA or gDNA derived from T cells, B-cell-depleted T cells, or PBMCs.

V shed 2 bases and J shed 0 bases, with 10 bases lying between them. The CDR3 loop spans 15 amino acids. Germline loops: CDR1 KGHSH, CDR2 LQKENI. Generated by immunoSEQ multiplex PCR, the TCRdb table keeps only in-frame clones and is missing some. The sample holds about 120,000 clones, 79% seen once. Sample: peripheral blood. The rearrangement links TRBV18 to TRBJ1-1, with D hard to call. The sequence was obtained from a man aged 40-55 years with active or convalescent COVID-19. The CDR3 sequence: CASSPGVGMNTEAFF. CDR3 sequence (DNA): TGTGCCAGCTCACCAGGCGTCGGGATGAACACTGAAGCTTTCTTT.